This T cell receptor beta chain was observed in a study of technical replicates of blood from four donors. The data were produced by immunoSEQ multiplex PCR, yet TCRdb's version contains in-frame clones alone and is incomplete. The sample lists 55,000 to 65,000 clones; 85% to 95% were seen once. Germline CDR1 reads SNHLY; CDR2 reads FYNNEI. The V end was cut by 3 bases, the J end by 4 bases, with 10 bases between. The CDR3 spans 14 residues. The TCR was taken from a human donor in good health. Some clones in this sample may be carry-over from other donors' samples. The sample comprised PBMCs. The genes are TRBV2 and TRBJ1-3; D is possibly TRBD1 (5 bases). Written as DNA, the CDR3 is TGTGCCAGCAGTGACGGCAGGGCAGGAAACACCATATATTTT. Protein: CASSDGRAGNTIYF. Looking up the rest from reference TRBV2 and TRBJ1-3 gives the full variable domain: EPEVTQTPSHQVTQMGQEVILRCVPISNHLYFYWYRQILGQKVEFLVSFYNNEISEKSEIFDDQFSVERPDGSNFTLKIRSTKLEDSAMYFCASSDGRAGNTIYFGEGSWLTVV.